These 5 T cell receptor beta chains originate from one sample sequenced in a study of control samples from healthy donors and cancer patients. TCRdb's copy holds only in-frame clones and misses some; the assay was immunoSEQ multiplex PCR. The sample lists 84,000 or so clones, around 91% occurring once. Sequencing used blood. The receptors originated from a man aged 25-40 years in good health.

The chain combines TRBV18 with TRBJ1-4; D possibly corresponds to TRBD1 (5 bases). This CDR3 has 16 amino acids. Trimming took 3 bases from V and 2 from J, leaving 13 bases between them. In germline, CDR1 is KGHSH, CDR2 LQKENI. CDR3 nucleotide sequence: TGTGCCAGCTCACCGCGCGAGGGGTTGACTAATGAAAAACTGTTTTTT. Residues: CASSPREGLTNEKLFF.

V usage is TRBV12-5 and J usage is TRBJ2-1; D not resolved. The CDR3 loop spans 14 amino acids. V lost 2 bases and J 3 bases, leaving 8 bases between the germline ends. Germline-derived CDR1 and CDR2 are LGHNT and FRNRAP. As DNA, the CDR3 is TGTGCTAGTGGTTTGCAGCAGGTCTACAATGAGCAGTTCTTC. Its protein product is CASGLQQVYNEQFF.

This clone was seen a handful of times. The rearrangement joins TRBV28 to TRBJ1-5; a weak D match, TRBD1 (5 bases). Germline values: CDR1 MDHEN, CDR2 SYDVKM. The CDR3 length is 16 residues. Trimming shortened V by 2 bases and J by 0 bases, and 11 bases separated the two germline ends. The CDR3 DNA follows: TGTGCCAGCAGTTTACCCCAGACAGATAGCAATCAGCCCCAGCATTTT. Its translation: CASSLPQTDSNQPQHF. The full variable domain, in which reference TRBV28 and TRBJ1-5 provide the parts outside the CDR3, is DVKVTQSSRYLVKRTGEKVFLECVQDMDHENMFWYRQDPGLGLRLIYFSYDVKMKEKGDIPEGYSVSREKKERFSLILESASTNQTSMYLCASSLPQTDSNQPQHFGDGTRLSIL.

Only one count was recorded for this clone. The V call is TRBV11-2, the J call TRBJ1-2; 12 bases are shared with TRBD1. Germline V gives CDR1 SGHAT, CDR2 FQNNGV. The CDR3 totals 13 residues. The V and J ends lost 5 bases and 8 bases, in that order; junction bases with no gene match: 3. The CDR3 loop is CASSRDRGRGYTF. The CDR3 DNA reads TGTGCCAGCAGCCGGGACAGGGGGCGAGGCTACACCTTC.

The chain couples TRBV7-2 to TRBJ2-5, with D uncertain. The CDR3 runs to 15 residues. Per the germline V gene, CDR1 is SGHTA and CDR2 is FQGNSA. Trimming pared 5 bases from V and 5 bases from J, leaving 18 bases between. The CDR3 DNA is TGTGCCAGCAGCCTCGTAGGGATGACGGTTGAGACCCAGTACTTC. This translates into CASSLVGMTVETQYF.